This T cell receptor beta chain was obtained from a study of shared clonotypes between healthy human individuals. About the research overall: Contributing individuals were a couple of females and three males aged 18 to 49.

Findings and limits, study-wide: Depth was large, yet rarefaction showed that sorted-subset sequencing was incomplete.

It was across several immunoSEQ plates that each subset's genomic DNA was evenly split. Profiled with immunoSEQ multiplex PCR; TCRdb holds only in-frame clones, not every one. The data show over 850,000 clones, with more than 75% seen just once and under 0.65% held by the top ten. V lost 4 bases, J lost 8 bases, and 15 bases lay in between. Germline V lookup: CDR1 GTSNPN, CDR2 SVGIG (reference sequence). This CDR3 contains 13 residues. Of note for this clone: Its antigen is unidentified.

This receptor was taken from a man between 18 and 29 years old in good health. Some clones in this sample may be carry-over from other donors' samples. V is TRBV30 and J is TRBJ2-1; D is perhaps TRBD1 (6 bases). Input material: memory CD4+ T cells from PBMCs. The sample's subset: CD45RA-negative fraction. CDR3 sequence (DNA): TGTGCCTGGAATACGAAGGGGGTCGATGAGCAGTTCTTC. Its protein product is CAWNTKGVDEQFF.